The 7 T cell receptor beta chains below come from one sample, sequenced in a study of T cell changes during pregnancy in multiple sclerosis. Only in-frame clones appear in the TCRdb table, and some are missing; sequencing was by immunoSEQ multiplex PCR. Here the sample spans some 69,000 clones, about 90% being singletons. The specimen was peripheral blood, collected in the second trimester of pregnancy. The receptors derive from a female donor in good health, enrolled as a control in a pregnancy study.

This clone was seen a single time. The chain links TRBV10-3 to TRBJ2-7; TRBD1 aligns across 8 bases. There are 13 residues in the CDR3. Unmatched junction bases numbered 8, after V lost 7 bases and J lost 6 bases. The germline CDR1 and CDR2 sequences are ENHRY and SYGVKD. This chain's CDR3 is CAITPGQEGEQYF. CDR3 in DNA: TGTGCCATCACCCCGGGACAGGAAGGCGAGCAGTACTTC.

The rearrangement links TRBV11-2 to TRBJ2-7, with TRBD1 identical over 7 bases. The CDR3 has 14 residues. The junction had 4 bases not matched to a gene; V was cut back by 5 bases and J by 0 bases. Germline loops: CDR1 SGHAT, CDR2 FQNNGV. CDR3 DNA sequence: TGTGCCAGCAGCCGGGACAGCCTCTCCTACGAGCAGTACTTC. Translated: CASSRDSLSYEQYF.

V is TRBV9 and J is TRBJ1-2; a weak D match, TRBD1 (5 bases). The CDR3 is 13 amino acids. Looked up from germline, CDR1 is SGDLS and CDR2 is YYNGEE. V lost 7 bases and J lost 2, with 12 bases in between. CDR3: CASGPRTNYGYTF. Here the CDR3 DNA reads TGTGCCAGCGGCCCCCGGACAAACTATGGCTACACCTTC.

The rearrangement links TRBV2 to TRBJ2-1; 8 bases match TRBD2. This CDR3 comprises 15 residues. With V trimmed by 5 bases and J by 4 bases, 7 bases remained unmatched. Germline values: CDR1 SNHLY, CDR2 FYNNEI. CDR3 in DNA: TGTGCCAGCAGTTCACTAGCGGCCGAATACAATGAGCAGTTCTTC. Protein product: CASSSLAAEYNEQFF.

This chain joins TRBV2 and TRBJ1-3; 9 bases fit TRBD1. The CDR3 is made up of 15 amino acids. V lost 6 bases, J lost 4 bases, and 7 bases stayed unmatched. CDR1 is SNHLY and CDR2 is FYNNEI in the germline V gene. CDR3 in amino acids: CASRAQGALGNTIYF. For the CDR3, the DNA is TGTGCCAGCAGAGCACAGGGGGCGTTAGGAAACACCATATATTTT. The full variable domain, in which reference TRBV2 and TRBJ1-3 provide the parts outside the CDR3, is EPEVTQTPSHQVTQMGQEVILRCVPISNHLYFYWYRQILGQKVEFLVSFYNNEISEKSEIFDDQFSVERPDGSNFTLKIRSTKLEDSAMYFCASRAQGALGNTIYFGEGSWLTVV.

V gene TRBV5-1 combines with J gene TRBJ2-6, with D unresolved. Germline V gives CDR1 SGHRS, CDR2 YFSETQ. V was trimmed by 4 bases and J by 0 bases, leaving 5 bases between them. The CDR3 spans 14 residues. CDR3 DNA: TGCGCCAGCAGCCCTAGCTCTGGGGCCAACGTCCTGACTTTC. Translated: CASSPSSGANVLTF. Full variable domain (remainder filled in from reference TRBV5-1 and TRBJ2-6): KAGVTQTPRYLIKTRGQQVTLSCSPISGHRSVSWYQQTPGQGLQFLFEYFSETQRNKGNFPGRFSGRQFSNSRSEMNVSTLELGDSALYLCASSPSSGANVLTFGAGSRLTVL.

This chain uses TRBV11-2 with TRBJ1-1; TRBD1 matches 7 bases. The CDR3 has 17 residues. With V trimmed by 5 bases and J by 1 base, 13 bases remained unmatched. Germline lookup yields CDR1 SGHAT and CDR2 FQNNGV. CDR3 residues: CASSHSRPGGKNTEAFF. CDR3 bases: TGTGCCAGCAGCCATTCCCGCCCAGGGGGTAAGAACACTGAAGCTTTCTTT.